These 28 T cell receptor beta chains came from one sample sequenced in a study of T cells in Graves' hyperthyroidism and ophthalmopathy. Template material for amplifying TCR beta CDR3 regions consisted of RNA transcripts. A set of HTBI primers served as the primers for a first-round RT-PCR of the TCR CDR3. TCRdb reanalysed the multiplex PCR reads using MiXCR and keeps one entry per CDR3 protein. Of roughly 650,000 distinct CDR3 sequences detected, approximately 15% appear once; the ten largest clones hold roughly 3.5%. Specimen: blood. These receptors originate from a woman aged 40 to 55 with Graves' ophthalmopathy.

This clonotype was observed at least ten times. V and J are TRBV2 and TRBJ2-1; 9 positions match TRBD2. Germline-derived CDR1 and CDR2 are SNHLY and FYNNEI. J lost 9 bases, V lost 2 bases, and 5 bases had no gene match. This CDR3 has 14 amino acids. Here the CDR3 reads CASSERAGGSEQFF. In nucleotides, the CDR3 is TGTGCCAGCAGTGAAAGAGCGGGGGGTAGTGAGCAGTTCTTC.

This clonotype showed up just a few times. The rearrangement uses TRBV19 and TRBJ2-2; possible D gene TRBD2, 5 bases. Trimming pared 10 bases from V and 3 bases from J, leaving 18 bases between. Germline CDR1 reads LNHDA; CDR2 reads SQIVND (reference sequence). This CDR3 has 15 amino acids. CDR3 nucleotide sequence: TGTGCCACCAAGGGTGTCCAGGACTACACCGGGGAGCTGTTTTTT. Protein sequence: CATKGVQDYTGELFF. Complete variable domain (other parts from reference TRBV19 and TRBJ2-2): DGGITQSPKYLFRKEGQNVTLSCEQNLNHDAMYWYRQDPGQGLRLIYYSQIVNDFQKGDIAEGYSVSREKKESFPLTVTSAQKNPTAFYLCATKGVQDYTGELFFGEGSRLTVL.

This clonotype was seen ten or more times. The chain is built from TRBV28 and TRBJ2-3; D is undetermined. The CDR3 runs 13 residues. V was cut by 7 bases and J by 5 bases, with 13 bases left in between. Germline values: CDR1 MDHEN, CDR2 SYDVKM. The CDR3 DNA follows: TGTGCCAGCACCGAAGGGCAGATAGATACGCAGTATTTT. This sequence encodes CASTEGQIDTQYF.

Ten or more counts support this clonotype. This rearrangement joins TRBV28 to TRBJ2-5; a weak D match, TRBD1 (5 bases). V lost 4 bases and J 5 bases, leaving 14 bases between the germline ends. Germline loops: CDR1 MDHEN, CDR2 SYDVKM. This CDR3 comprises 14 residues. The chain's CDR3 is CASSSTGSVETQYF. CDR3 sequence (DNA): TGTGCCAGCAGTTCCACAGGTTCGGTGGAGACCCAGTACTTC. Based on the CDR3 plus reference TRBV28 and TRBJ2-5, the full variable domain is DVKVTQSSRYLVKRTGEKVFLECVQDMDHENMFWYRQDPGLGLRLIYFSYDVKMKEKGDIPEGYSVSREKKERFSLILESASTNQTSMYLCASSSTGSVETQYFGPGTRLLVL.

This clonotype appeared many times. The chain uses TRBV24-1 and TRBJ1-1, with D unresolved. The CDR3 spans 15 residues. The germline V gene encodes CDR1 KGHDR and CDR2 SFDVKD. Trimming pared 5 bases from V and 3 bases from J, leaving 15 bases between. As DNA, the CDR3 is TGTGCCACCAGTGCCTGGACCTCCCGGTACACTGAAGCTTTCTTT. This sequence encodes CATSAWTSRYTEAFF.

The sample holds many counts of this clonotype. The chain couples TRBV7-8 to TRBJ2-5; possibly TRBD2 for D (6 bases). The CDR3 contains 13 residues. Germline V CDR1 and CDR2: SGHVS, FQNEAQ. V lost 2 bases, J lost 4 bases, and 8 bases lay in between. The CDR3 here is CASSLKRVETQYF. The CDR3 DNA sequence: TGTGCCAGCAGCTTAAAGCGGGTAGAGACCCAGTACTTC. The full variable domain, with the rest looked up from reference TRBV7-8 and TRBJ2-5, is GAGVSQSPRYKVAKRGQDVALRCDPISGHVSLFWYQQALGQGPEFLTYFQNEAQLDKSGLPSDRFFAERPEGSVSTLKIQRTQQEDSAVYLCASSLKRVETQYFGPGTRLLVL.

V gene TRBV12-3 or TRBV12-4 combines with J gene TRBJ2-1; 13 nucleotides line up with TRBD2. The CDR3 totals 14 residues. Losses at the gene ends were 5 bases for V and 8 bases for J; bases not matched to a gene: 3. The CDR3: CASSQGLAGDEQFF. The CDR3 DNA reads as TGTGCCAGCAGTCAAGGACTAGCGGGAGATGAGCAGTTCTTC.

This clonotype occurred many times. CDR3 sequence: CASSPPDRAYEQYF. The CDR3 region has the DNA TGTGCCAGCAGTCCGCCGGACAGGGCCTACGAGCAGTACTTC. V and J are TRBV28 and TRBJ2-7, with 8 nucleotides matching TRBD1. The CDR3 sequence is 14 residues long. CDR1 and CDR2 (germline): MDHEN, SYDVKM. Trimming removed 5 bases from V and 2 bases from J; junction bases left unmatched: 5.

Concerning this clonotype itself: Just one base apart from a much larger clone, this may be a read error. This chain's CDR3 is CASGLAGGSTGTGAYEQYF. The CDR3 region has the DNA TGTGCCAGCGGCTTAGCCGGTGGTTCCACCGGGACAGGGGCCTACGAGCAGTACTTC. The rearrangement uses TRBV7-3 and TRBJ2-7; 10 bases agree with TRBD1. Germline CDR1 is SGHTA and CDR2 is FQGTGA. The CDR3 spans 19 residues.

The V gene is TRBV7-8, the J gene TRBJ1-2; 9 bases agree with TRBD1. The CDR3 totals 14 residues. Trimming at V came to 4 bases and at J to 5 bases, leaving 5 bases not matched to a gene. CDR1 and CDR2 (germline): SGHVS, FQNEAQ. The CDR3 region has the DNA TGTGCCAGCAGCTCTAGGACAGGGGTTTATGGCTACACCTTC. Residues: CASSSRTGVYGYTF.

The V gene is TRBV6-1, the J gene TRBJ2-2; 9 positions match TRBD2. The CDR3 runs 16 residues. CDR1 and CDR2 (germline): MNHNS, SASEGT. V gave up 8 bases and J gave up 6 bases; unmatched junction bases: 13. CDR3 residues: CASYAYSGSFPGELFF. CDR3 bases: TGTGCCAGCTATGCGTATAGCGGGAGTTTCCCCGGGGAGCTGTTTTTT.

Only one count was recorded for this clonotype. The V gene is TRBV5-1, the J gene TRBJ1-6, with 8 positions matching TRBD1. V lost 0 bases to trimming and J lost 5 bases; unmatched junction nucleotides: 1. The CDR3 has 15 amino acids. Germline CDR1 and CDR2: SGHRS and YFSETQ. The CDR3 nucleotides read TGCGCCAGCAGCTTGGCAGGGGGCCATAATTCACCCCTCCACTTT. It yields the protein CASSLAGGHNSPLHF.

In its sample, this clonotype was seen many times. J is TRBJ1-1 and V is TRBV11-2, with TRBD1 matching 7 bases. Losses at the gene ends were 6 bases for V and 1 base for J; bases not matched to a gene: 8. Germline CDR1 reads SGHAT; CDR2 reads FQNNGV. This CDR3 region has 15 residues. CDR3 DNA: TGTGCCAGCAGAGAAGGGGGCGTTGGGAACACTGAAGCTTTCTTT. This encodes CASREGGVGNTEAFF.

The rearrangement uses TRBV29-1 and TRBJ2-5, with a weak D call TRBD2 (5 bases). V was clipped by 0 bases and J by 3 bases, with 11 bases between them. The CDR3 contains 14 residues. Germline V gene lookup returns CDR1 SQVTM and CDR2 ANQGSEA. The CDR3 bases are TGCAGCGTTGAAGATAGCGACGGAGAAGAGACCCAGTACTTC. Its translation: CSVEDSDGEETQYF.

This clonotype was found a few times. The rearrangement uses TRBV7-8 and TRBJ2-3; D may match TRBD1 or TRBD2 (6 bases each). In germline, CDR1 is SGHVS, CDR2 FQNEAQ. Trimming took off 0 bases at V and 3 bases at J, with 13 bases between the two ends. The CDR3 loop spans 16 amino acids. CDR3 sequence reads: CASSLASGGATDTQYF. CDR3 DNA: TGTGCCAGCAGCTTAGCATCCGGGGGCGCAACAGATACGCAGTATTTT.

This clonotype was seen repeatedly, ten times or more. The J gene is TRBJ1-1, the V gene TRBV20-1; D unclear. Trimming pared 0 bases from V and 7 bases from J, leaving 9 bases between. The germline V gene has CDR1 DFQATT and CDR2 SNEGSKA (reference sequence). The CDR3 contains 12 residues. The CDR3 coding sequence is TGCAGTGCTAGAGACAGGATAAGTGAAGCTTTCTTT. It specifies CSARDRISEAFF.

About this clonotype: A much larger clone is a single base away; this may be a read error. The V call is TRBV2, the J call TRBJ2-3; tentatively, D is TRBD1 (5 bases). The CDR3 runs to 15 residues. Germline lookup yields CDR1 SNHLY and CDR2 FYNNEI. V was clipped by 7 bases and J by 1 base, with 15 bases between them. The chain's CDR3 is CASMGRLGGTDTQYF. CDR3 DNA: TGTGCCAGCATGGGGCGGTTAGGAGGCACAGATACGCAGTATTTT.

This clonotype was recorded a few times. The DNA for the CDR3 is TGTGCCAGCAGCTGGGACAGGGCCTATAATTCACCCCTCCACTTT. Protein product: CASSWDRAYNSPLHF. J is TRBJ1-6 and V is TRBV6-1; the match to TRBD1 covers 9 bases. Trimming at V came to 6 bases and at J to 2 bases, leaving 2 bases not matched to a gene. The CDR3 is 15 residues long. Germline lookup yields CDR1 MNHNS and CDR2 SASEGT.

This clonotype was detected ten times or more. The V gene is TRBV5-1, the J gene TRBJ2-3; 12 bases are a match to TRBD2. V lost 3 bases and J lost 5; bases outside the gene matches: 7. Germline CDR1 reads SGHRS; CDR2 reads YFSETQ. CDR3 length: 16 residues. The CDR3 spells CASSSGTTSGRDTQYF. CDR3 DNA: TGCGCCAGCAGCTCAGGAACGACTAGCGGGAGAGATACGCAGTATTTT.

This clonotype was seen repeatedly, ten times or more. CDR3: CASIVGHLNTEAFF. The CDR3 bases are TGTGCCAGCATCGTAGGACACTTGAACACTGAAGCTTTCTTT. The rearrangement uses TRBV5-6 and TRBJ1-1; D may be TRBD1 (5 bases). There are 14 residues in the CDR3. V was cut by 6 bases and J by 0 bases, with 12 bases left in between. Per germline, CDR1 SGHDT and CDR2 YYEEEE.

J is TRBJ1-1 and V is TRBV7-8, with 9 bases fitting TRBD1. In germline, CDR1 is SGHVS, CDR2 FQNEAQ. V lost 5 bases and J lost 4; bases outside the gene matches: 8. The CDR3 spans 15 residues. The CDR3 here is CASSTTGGLGTEAFF. CDR3 nucleotide sequence: TGTGCCAGCAGCACTACAGGGGGCTTGGGCACTGAAGCTTTCTTT.

V and J are TRBV4-2 and TRBJ2-7; D is unresolved. Germline V lookup: CDR1 LGHNA, CDR2 YNFKEQ. The CDR3 runs to 15 residues. The V and J ends lost 3 bases and 2 bases respectively, with 14 bases between them. The CDR3 DNA follows: TGTGCCAGCAGCCAGGCCACCGACCCCACCTACGAGCAGTACTTC. It encodes CASSQATDPTYEQYF.

The gene calls are TRBV6-2 or TRBV6-3 and TRBJ2-2, with a weak D call TRBD2 (6 bases). Germline V gene sequence: CDR1 MNHEY, CDR2 SVGEGT. CDR3 length: 13 residues. V lost 10 bases to trimming and J lost 7 bases, with 16 bases between them. CDR3 sequence (DNA): TGTGCCATCGGAGGGGTGGTCGGCGGGGAGCTGTTTTTT. This gives the protein CAIGGVVGGELFF.

Ten or more counts support this clonotype. The chain is built from TRBV28 and TRBJ2-1; weak D call: TRBD2 (6 bases). Trimming cost V 6 bases and J 0 bases, with 15 bases left between them. The germline V gene has CDR1 MDHEN and CDR2 SYDVKM. The CDR3 length is 16 residues. The CDR3 is CASRMGAGSSYNEQFF. In nucleotides, the CDR3 is TGTGCCAGCAGGATGGGTGCGGGAAGCTCCTACAATGAGCAGTTCTTC.

The genes are TRBV7-9 and TRBJ1-4, with D possibly TRBD1 on 6 matching bases. The CDR3 is 15 amino acids. The germline V gene has CDR1 SEHNR and CDR2 FQNEAQ (reference sequence). The germline V and J ends were trimmed by 3 bases and 11 bases, with 19 bases remaining between them. CDR3 region: CASSLGQAGSFKLFF. The CDR3 nucleotides read TGTGCCAGCAGCTTGGGACAAGCGGGGAGTTTTAAACTGTTTTTT.

In this sample, this clonotype turned up a few times. The chain has TRBV6-5 and TRBJ2-7; D is uncertain. CDR1 and CDR2 (germline): MNHEY, SVGAGI. The V and J ends lost 0 bases and 5 bases respectively, with 11 bases between them. This CDR3 comprises 14 residues. The CDR3 DNA reads as TGTGCCAGCAGTTACTCGACCTTTTGGGACGAGCAGTACTTC. As protein: CASSYSTFWDEQYF.

This clonotype was detected many times. This rearrangement joins TRBV5-1 to TRBJ2-7; weak D call: TRBD1 (6 bases). The CDR3 extends over 13 amino acids. Looked up from germline, CDR1 is SGHRS and CDR2 is YFSETQ. Trimming took off 0 bases at V and 4 bases at J, with 8 bases between the two ends. CDR3 in amino acids: CASSLDTGYEQYF. The CDR3 region has the DNA TGCGCCAGCAGCTTGGATACAGGGTACGAGCAGTACTTC.

The V call is TRBV4-1, the J call TRBJ1-1, with TRBD1 matching over 8 bases. With 4 bases clipped from V and 7 bases from J, the junction kept 8 bases outside the gene matches. This CDR3 contains 14 residues. Germline CDR1 reads MGHRA; CDR2 reads YSYEKL. The CDR3 nucleotides are TGCGCCAGCAGCCCGGGACAGGCAGTAGTTGAAGCTTTCTTT. Translated: CASSPGQAVVEAFF.